The 28 T cell receptor beta chains in this list originate from one sample, sequenced in a study of CD4 T cells in relation to SARS-CoV-2 and coronaviruses. TCRdb's copy holds only in-frame clones and misses some; the assay was immunoSEQ multiplex PCR. The sample holds around 62,000 clones, 94% seen once. Unexposed donor CD4+ T cells date from about 2010-2019, before the COVID-19 pandemic. The sample comprised naive CD4+ T cells from PBMCs. Subset noted: naive CD4+ T cells isolated by negative enrichment. Receptors originate from a human donor in good health.

The chain has TRBV28 and TRBJ1-6; D remains unclear. Germline CDR1 and CDR2: MDHEN and SYDVKM. V lost 4 bases, J lost 18 bases, and 13 bases lay in between. CDR3 length: 11 residues. The CDR3 nucleotides are TGTGCCAGCAGTTCTTTTGGGGTCTCCCACTTT. Encoded protein: CASSSFGVSHF.

The CDR3 region has the DNA TGTGCCAGCAGTTACGGTTCCCTAGCGGGAGATACGCAGTATTTT. It codes for CASSYGSLAGDTQYF. This chain links TRBV6-6 with TRBJ2-3; 8 positions match TRBD2. This CDR3 is built from 15 residues. The J segment lost 5 bases and the V segment lost 2 bases, leaving 6 bases of the junction unmatched. The V gene's germline CDR1 is MNHNY and CDR2 SVGAGI (reference sequence).

In this sample, this clone turned up once. This chain connects TRBV9 to TRBJ2-7, with 8 nucleotides matching TRBD2. The length of the CDR3 is 15 residues. The V and J ends lost 4 bases and 0 bases, in that order; junction bases with no gene match: 6. From germline, CDR1 is SGDLS and CDR2 YYNGEE. In DNA, the CDR3 is TGTGCCAGCAGCCCCCGGGAGGGGAGCTCCTACGAGCAGTACTTC. As protein: CASSPREGSSYEQYF.

This clone was picked up one time. The V gene is TRBV7-2, the J gene TRBJ2-1; no definite D call. CDR3 size: 14 residues. V shed 1 base and J shed 8 bases, with 12 bases lying between them. From germline, CDR1 is SGHTA and CDR2 FQGNSA. The CDR3 loop is CASSLVAPLDEQFF. The CDR3 region has the DNA TGTGCCAGCAGCTTAGTGGCTCCGCTCGATGAGCAGTTCTTC.

The chain is built from TRBV7-9 and TRBJ2-5; D gene unclear. Looked up from germline, CDR1 is SEHNR and CDR2 is FQNEAQ (reference sequence). V lost 3 bases, J lost 4 bases, and 15 bases lay in between. The CDR3 length is 15 residues. CDR3 DNA: TGTGCCAGCAGCTTGACCTTTCTTGGGGTAGAGACCCAGTACTTC. This sequence encodes CASSLTFLGVETQYF.

This clone was picked up one time. This chain uses TRBV10-1 with TRBJ2-3; D is possibly TRBD2 (5 bases). V dropped 0 bases and J dropped 1 base, with 8 bases sitting between them. Germline lookup yields CDR1 WNHNN and CDR2 SYGVQD (reference sequence). The CDR3 extends over 15 amino acids. The CDR3, as DNA: TGCGCCAGCAGTGAGTCAGGTAGCGGCACAGATACGCAGTATTTT. Translated, it gives CASSESGSGTDTQYF.

This chain connects TRBV6-7 to TRBJ2-3; no reliable D call. TRBV6-7 is labeled an ORF, and its function is uncertain. Trimming removed 4 bases at V and 0 bases at J, with 14 bases between. There are 16 residues in the CDR3. The CDR3 region has the DNA TGTGCCAGCAGTTTCCCCCCGCGGAGAAGCACAGATACGCAGTATTTT. Translated: CASSFPPRRSTDTQYF.

This chain connects TRBV18 to TRBJ2-7; TRBD1 might be the D (6 bases). The CDR3 totals 15 residues. Germline CDR1 is KGHSH and CDR2 is LQKENI. V dropped 3 bases and J dropped 0 bases, with 12 bases sitting between them. CDR3 loop: CASSPWEGGSYEQYF. DNA for the CDR3: TGTGCCAGCTCACCGTGGGAAGGGGGCTCCTACGAGCAGTACTTC.

The chain joins TRBV28 to TRBJ2-7, with 9 bases that match TRBD1. Germline V CDR1 and CDR2: MDHEN, SYDVKM. The CDR3 spans 15 residues. V shed 1 base, J shed 6 bases, and the junction held 7 bases outside the gene matches. Here the CDR3 DNA reads TGTGCCAGCAGTTTATTGAGACAGGGGGTAAGCGAGCAGTACTTC. This codes for CASSLLRQGVSEQYF.

The chain employs TRBV11-2 and TRBJ1-3; D is undetermined. V was pared by 1 base and J by 0 bases, with 7 bases between. Germline CDR1 SGHAT, CDR2 FQNNGV. The length of the CDR3 is 15 residues. Here the CDR3 reads CASSLAPDSGNTIYF. The CDR3 DNA follows: TGTGCCAGCAGCTTAGCCCCCGACTCTGGAAACACCATATATTTT.

The genes are TRBV27 and TRBJ2-1, with 8 positions matching TRBD2. V was pared by 5 bases and J by 4 bases, with 7 bases of the junction left unmatched. CDR1 is MNHEY and CDR2 is SMNVEV in the germline V gene (reference sequence). The CDR3 extends over 15 amino acids. The CDR3 is CASSPTAGAYNEQFF. CDR3 DNA: TGTGCCAGCAGTCCGACAGCGGGAGCTTACAATGAGCAGTTCTTC.

The chain combines TRBV28 with TRBJ2-5; 10 nucleotides align to TRBD1. CDR1 MDHEN and CDR2 SYDVKM come from the germline V gene. The CDR3 is 14 amino acids. J lost 4 bases, V lost 7 bases, and 6 bases had no gene match. The CDR3 nucleotides read TGTGCCAGCACGCGGACAGGGGGGGGAGAGACCCAGTACTTC. Protein: CASTRTGGGETQYF.

The chain joins TRBV5-5 to TRBJ2-3, with D unresolved. V was clipped by 3 bases and J by 4 bases, with 15 bases between them. The germline gives CDR1 SGHKS, CDR2 YYEKEE (reference sequence). This CDR3 is built from 15 residues. The CDR3, as DNA: TGTGCCAGCAGCTCTAGGGCCGAAACCCCAGATACGCAGTATTTT. Its protein product is CASSSRAETPDTQYF.

As DNA, the CDR3 is TGTGCCAGCAGCCAAGGACTAGCGTCCTACGAGCAGTACTTC. It translates to CASSQGLASYEQYF. The chain combines TRBV4-2 with TRBJ2-7, with 8 positions matching TRBD2. Trimming took 1 base from V and 1 from J; bases not matched to a gene: 0. The CDR3 totals 14 residues. Germline CDR1 reads LGHNA; CDR2 reads YNFKEQ.

The V call is TRBV9, the J call TRBJ2-3; D tentatively reads TRBD1 or TRBD2 (5 bases each). The CDR3 is 15 residues long. In germline, CDR1 is SGDLS, CDR2 YYNGEE. The V and J ends lost 4 bases and 4 bases respectively, with 16 bases between them. CDR3 nucleotide sequence: TGTGCCAGCAGCCCCAGAGGGGATGGGGCAGATACGCAGTATTTT. It is translated as CASSPRGDGADTQYF. Combining the CDR3 with reference TRBV9 and TRBJ2-3 gives the whole variable domain DSGVTQTPKHLITATGQRVTLRCSPRSGDLSVYWYQQSLDQGLQFLIQYYNGEERAKGNILERFSAQQFPDLHSELNLSSLELGDSALYFCASSPRGDGADTQYFGPGTRLTVL.

The chain couples TRBV10-1 to TRBJ2-6; tentatively, D is TRBD1 or TRBD2 (5 bases each). This CDR3 region has 15 residues. Trimming removed 11 bases from V and 2 bases from J, with 16 bases in between. Germline CDR1 and CDR2: WNHNN and SYGVQD (reference sequence). The CDR3 DNA follows: TGCGCCGGGACGGGGCTTCTCCCTGGGGCCAACGTCCTGACTTTC. It yields the protein CAGTGLLPGANVLTF.

The genes are TRBV24-1 and TRBJ2-5; possible D gene TRBD1, 6 bases. The length of the CDR3 is 15 residues. Germline V gives CDR1 KGHDR, CDR2 SFDVKD. Trimming cost V 4 bases and J 5 bases, with 16 bases left between them. The CDR3 protein is CATSEPTGFSETQYF. The CDR3 region has the DNA TGTGCCACCAGTGAACCCACAGGGTTTAGCGAGACCCAGTACTTC.

The V call is TRBV2, the J call TRBJ1-5; D is unresolved. The CDR3 extends over 11 amino acids. Between the trimmed V and J ends, which lost 6 bases and 7 bases, there was a span of 7 bases. Germline values: CDR1 SNHLY, CDR2 FYNNEI. CDR3 DNA sequence: TGTGCCAGCAGCCCCGGGCAGCCCCAGCATTTT. This encodes CASSPGQPQHF.

The chain has TRBV7-9 and TRBJ2-4; D tentatively fits TRBD1 or TRBD2 (5 bases each). CDR3 length equals 18 residues. The germline CDR1 and CDR2 sequences are SEHNR and FQNEAQ (reference sequence). The germline V and J ends were trimmed by 1 base and 0 bases, with 16 bases remaining between them. The DNA of the CDR3 is TGTGCCAGCAGCTTAGAGGTAGCCGGGACGCTAGCCAAAAACATTCAGTACTTC. This codes for CASSLEVAGTLAKNIQYF.

This chain uses TRBV14 with TRBJ1-4; 10 bases fit TRBD1. There are 15 residues in the CDR3. V shed 4 bases and J 7 bases; nucleotides not matched to a gene: 6. The germline V gene encodes CDR1 SGHDN and CDR2 FVKESK. The CDR3 region has the DNA TGTGCCAGCAGCCGCGGCGGGACAGGGGCTGAAAAACTGTTTTTT. Encoded protein: CASSRGGTGAEKLFF.

This clone has just a few counts. The J gene is TRBJ2-7, the V gene TRBV4-2; D might be TRBD2 (5 bases). The CDR3 consists of 14 residues. The V end lost 1 base, the J end lost 2 bases, and 9 bases lay between the germline ends. Germline V gene data show CDR1 as LGHNA and CDR2 as YNFKEQ. CDR3 region: CASSQASGTYEQYF. CDR3 coding DNA: TGTGCCAGCAGCCAAGCCTCGGGGACCTACGAGCAGTACTTC.

V gene TRBV28 combines with J gene TRBJ1-5; D may be TRBD1 (6 bases). V was shortened by 5 bases and J by 7 bases, with 15 bases between the two germline ends. The germline gives CDR1 MDHEN, CDR2 SYDVKM. This CDR3 is 14 amino acids long. The CDR3 reads CASSKQGRRQPQHF. The CDR3 DNA sequence: TGTGCCAGCAGTAAACAGGGAAGACGACAGCCCCAGCATTTT.

The rearrangement links TRBV28 to TRBJ1-5, with D perhaps TRBD1 (5 bases). The CDR3 is 16 residues long. Germline assignment: CDR1 MDHEN and CDR2 SYDVKM. Trimming left V 3 bases short and J 2 bases short, with 14 bases between. CDR3 sequence reads: CASSFLSGAGNQPQHF. In nucleotides, the CDR3 is TGTGCCAGCAGTTTTTTATCCGGGGCGGGCAATCAGCCCCAGCATTTT.

The chain carries TRBV21-1 and TRBJ1-1. TRBV21-1 is designated a pseudogene. The CDR3 length is 15 residues. This CDR3 reads CASGPGGGGNTEAFF. In DNA form, the CDR3 reads TGTGCCAGCGGTCCAGGAGGGGGGGGGAACACTGAAGCTTTCTTT.

This clone was recorded once. This chain links TRBV28 with TRBJ1-1; 9 bases match TRBD1. The length of the CDR3 is 14 residues. Losses at the gene ends were 5 bases for V and 6 bases for J; bases not matched to a gene: 7. Germline V gene lookup returns CDR1 MDHEN and CDR2 SYDVKM. The CDR3 loop is CASSEQGAHPEAFF. CDR3 DNA: TGTGCCAGCAGTGAACAGGGGGCGCACCCTGAAGCTTTCTTT.

This clone was seen once. This rearrangement joins TRBV15 to TRBJ1-1; perhaps TRBD1 as D (5 bases). Trimming stripped 0 bases from V and 5 bases from J, with 13 bases between. Looked up from germline, CDR1 is LNHNV and CDR2 is YYDKDF (reference sequence). This CDR3 comprises 15 residues. As DNA, the CDR3 is TGTGCCACCAGCAGAGATCAAGCCAGGGTGACTGAAGCTTTCTTT. Translated, it gives CATSRDQARVTEAFF.

The gene calls are TRBV11-2 and TRBJ1-2; a possible D gene is TRBD1 (5 bases). CDR3 size: 15 residues. V was pared by 1 base and J by 2 bases, with 11 bases between. The germline V gene has CDR1 SGHAT and CDR2 FQNNGV. CDR3 residues: CASSLGHAGNYGYTF. The CDR3 bases are TGTGCCAGCAGCTTAGGACATGCAGGGAACTATGGCTACACCTTC. The full variable domain, with the rest looked up from reference TRBV11-2 and TRBJ1-2, is EAGVAQSPRYKIIEKRQSVAFWCNPISGHATLYWYQQILGQGPKLLIQFQNNGVVDDSQLPKDRFSAERLKGVDSTLKIQPAKLEDSAVYLCASSLGHAGNYGYTFGSGTRLTVV.

The chain uses TRBV11-2 and TRBJ2-1, with a weak D call TRBD2 (5 bases). Trimming stripped 2 bases from V and 7 bases from J, with 15 bases between. Germline V gene data show CDR1 as SGHAT and CDR2 as FQNNGV. CDR3 length: 15 residues. CDR3 bases: TGTGCCAGCAGCTTACTGGCGGGTAGTGGTAATGAGCAGTTCTTC. Encoded protein: CASSLLAGSGNEQFF.